Listed below are T cell receptor beta chains from one sample, sequenced in a study of neurological immune-mediated disorders. TCRdb redid the calling of the 5' RACE reads with MiXCR, one entry per CDR3 protein. This table holds 66,000 or so distinct CDR3 sequences, 5.2% found once. The sample consisted of PBMCs. Every receptor here comes from a woman aged 25-40 years with multiple sclerosis. CDR3s include the opening cysteine and the closing phenylalanine or tryptophan. A D gene is named only where the DNA matches it firmly. Some rows have no size entry. The others give once, few or many, or a class for an expanded clone.

J	D	length	size	V	CDR3	DNA
TRBJ1-1	TRBD1	13	NA	TRBV29-1	CSVNRGQDTEAFF	TGCAGCGTTAACAGGGGGCAGGACACTGAAGCTTTCTTT
TRBJ1-2	NA	13	many	TRBV5-5	CASSLGGLDGYTF	TGTGCCAGCAGCTTGGGGGGGCTGGATGGCTACACCTTC
TRBJ1-5	NA	14	many	TRBV7-9	CASSRVGSNQPQHF	TGTGCCAGCAGCCGAGTTGGTAGCAATCAGCCCCAGCATTTT
TRBJ1-1	TRBD1	16	many	TRBV7-9	CASSLEVWQGVPEAFF	TGTGCCAGCAGCTTAGAGGTCTGGCAGGGGGTTCCTGAAGCTTTCTTT
TRBJ2-2	NA	12	medium-sized	TRBV10-3	CAISEGTGELFF	TGTGCCATCAGTGAGGGCACCGGGGAGCTGTTTTTT
TRBJ1-4	TRBD1	14	many	TRBV5-1	CASSTGTGYEKLFF	TGCGCCAGCAGTACCGGGACAGGGTATGAAAAACTGTTTTTT
TRBJ2-5	TRBD2	15	many	TRBV5-6	CASSLGAGVGKTQYF	TGTGCCAGCAGCTTAGGTGCGGGGGTAGGAAAGACCCAGTACTTC
TRBJ2-7	NA	13	many	TRBV6-1	CASSEFGAREQYF	TGTGCCAGCAGTGAATTCGGCGCCCGCGAGCAGTACTTC
TRBJ1-5	NA	14	few	TRBV5-6	CASSSHRSNQPQNF	TGTGCCAGCAGCTCCCACAGGAGCAATCAGCCCCAGAATTTT
TRBJ2-3	NA	12	many	TRBV2	CASSSQADTQYF	TGTGCCAGCAGTTCGCAGGCAGATACGCAGTATTTT
TRBJ2-5	TRBD2	16	NA	TRBV6-6	CASSYEAGGPQETQYF	TGTGCCAGCAGTTACGAGGCGGGGGGGCCTCAAGAGACCCAGTACTTC
TRBJ1-5	NA	13	many	TRBV28	CASSLNTNQPQHF	TGTGCCAGCAGTTTGAATACCAATCAGCCCCAGCATTTT
TRBJ1-5	NA	12	many	TRBV20-1	CSATEGERPQHF	TGCAGTGCTACCGAGGGGGAGAGGCCCCAGCATTTT
TRBJ2-3	TRBD2	18	few	TRBV5-5	CASSPALAGIHTVDTQYF	TGTGCCAGCAGTCCCGCACTAGCGGGGATACATACCGTAGATACGCAGTATTTT
TRBJ2-5	NA	14	many	TRBV29-1	CSVDLGGWQETQYF	TGCAGCGTTGACTTAGGGGGTTGGCAAGAGACCCAGTACTTC
TRBJ2-7	TRBD1	16	many	TRBV5-1	CASSLRAGGPSYEQYF	TGCGCCAGCAGCTTGCGGGCAGGGGGCCCTTCCTACGAGCAGTACTTC
TRBJ1-1	TRBD1	10	many	TRBV20-1	CSARVRGTFF	TGCAGTGCTAGAGTCAGGGGGACTTTCTTT
TRBJ1-1	NA	14	many	TRBV20-1	CSARPKTWDTEAFF	TGCAGTGCTAGACCCAAGACTTGGGACACTGAAGCTTTCTTT
TRBJ1-3	TRBD1	14	many	TRBV12-3/TRBV12-4	CASSFTGVLNTIYF	TGTGCCAGCAGCTTTACAGGGGTACTGAACACCATATATTTT
TRBJ2-4	NA	15	many	TRBV28	CASTVAGVAKNIQYF	TGTGCCAGCACCGTGGCAGGGGTGGCCAAAAACATTCAGTACTTC
TRBJ2-1	TRBD2	14	few	TRBV6-5	CASSYRGGRDEQFF	TGTGCCAGCAGTTACCGCGGGGGGCGGGATGAGCAGTTCTTC
TRBJ2-4	NA	15	many	TRBV7-9	CASSQQSGVKNIQYF	TGTGCCAGCAGCCAACAATCGGGGGTCAAAAACATTCAGTACTTC
TRBJ2-1	NA	11	many	TRBV2	CASSDVSEQFF	TGTGCCAGCAGTGATGTCTCTGAGCAGTTCTTC
TRBJ2-1	NA	11	many	TRBV20-1	CSAGRGGPQFF	TGCAGTGCTGGAAGAGGGGGACCGCAGTTCTTC
TRBJ2-1	NA	12	many	TRBV9	CASSVGENEQFF	TGTGCCAGCAGCGTAGGAGAGAATGAGCAGTTCTTC
TRBJ1-3	TRBD1	16	many	TRBV28	CASSLSWTGTGNTIYF	TGTGCCAGCAGTTTAAGTTGGACAGGGACTGGAAACACCATATATTTT
TRBJ2-1	NA	16	many	TRBV5-1	CASSLASRALSNEQFF	TGCGCCAGCAGCTTGGCGTCGCGGGCCCTCAGCAATGAGCAGTTCTTC
TRBJ2-5	TRBD2	18	few	TRBV30	CAATSVTSGDFIQETQYF	TGTGCCGCAACGTCAGTTACTAGCGGGGACTTTATCCAAGAGACCCAGTACTTC
TRBJ2-4	TRBD1	14	many	TRBV7-9	CASSLATGGGIQYF	TGTGCCAGCAGCTTAGCCACAGGGGGAGGCATTCAGTACTTC
TRBJ2-5	NA	15	NA	TRBV20-1	CSASYGDLIEETQYF	TGCAGTGCTAGTTACGGGGACCTAATTGAAGAGACCCAGTACTTC
TRBJ1-4	NA	16	many	TRBV5-1	CASSLAGGQGIEKLFF	TGCGCCAGCAGCTTGGCTGGGGGGCAGGGAATTGAAAAACTGTTTTTT
TRBJ2-1	TRBD2	14	many	TRBV7-8	CASRTPTSLDEQFF	TGTGCCAGCAGAACCCCGACTAGCTTGGATGAGCAGTTCTTC
TRBJ2-1	NA	15	many	TRBV5-7	CASSLGDTYNNEQFF	TGTGCCAGCAGCTTGGGGGACACCTACAACAATGAGCAGTTCTTC
TRBJ1-5	NA	15	few	TRBV20-1	CSARSGGVGNQPQHF	TGCAGTGCTAGATCCGGAGGGGTTGGCAATCAGCCCCAGCATTTT
TRBJ2-7	TRBD2	15	many	TRBV20-1	CSAIYQRGGRDEQYF	TGCAGTGCCATCTACCAACGCGGGGGACGTGACGAGCAGTACTTC
TRBJ2-1	NA	11	many	TRBV5-6	CASRRWHEQFF	TGTGCCAGCCGAAGATGGCATGAGCAGTTCTTC
TRBJ1-5	NA	15	many	TRBV6-4	CAKNSRRADNQPQNF	TGTGCCAAGAACAGCCGGAGGGCAGATAATCAGCCCCAGAATTTT
TRBJ1-2	NA	16	many	TRBV5-1	CASSLRQLPTGHGYTF	TGCGCCAGCAGCTTGCGACAGCTACCCACGGGCCATGGCTACACCTTC
TRBJ1-6	NA	13	few	TRBV19	CASGSKANSPLHF	TGTGCCAGTGGTTCTAAGGCAAATTCACCCCTCCACTTT
TRBJ1-1	TRBD1	13	many	TRBV5-1	CASSSGQGAVAFF	TGCGCCAGCAGCTCGGGACAGGGGGCGGTCGCTTTCTTT
TRBJ2-2	TRBD1	14	many	TRBV7-8	CASSTGQGTGELFF	TGTGCCAGCAGCACCGGACAGGGCACCGGGGAGCTGTTTTTT
TRBJ2-3	TRBD2	15	many	TRBV6-5	CASSYSLAGEDTQYF	TGTGCCAGCAGTTACTCACTAGCGGGGGAAGATACGCAGTATTTT
TRBJ2-4	NA	17	many	TRBV15	CATHETRGYLAKNIQYF	TGTGCCACCCACGAGACCCGGGGATACCTAGCCAAAAACATTCAGTACTTC
TRBJ1-5	TRBD1	15	many	TRBV12-3/TRBV12-4	CASSLEGGGYQPQHF	TGTGCCAGCAGTTTAGAGGGAGGGGGCTACCAGCCCCAGCATTTT
TRBJ2-3	NA	17	few	TRBV7-9	CASSLVSPTPSTDTQYF	TGTGCCAGCAGCTTAGTGAGTCCGACCCCTAGCACAGATACGCAGTATTTT
TRBJ2-3	NA	14	medium-sized	TRBV19	CASSMISEPDTQYF	TGTGCCAGTAGTATGATCTCGGAGCCAGATACGCAGTATTTT
TRBJ2-3	NA	13	many	TRBV20-1	CSARGSGTDTQYF	TGCAGTGCCCGCGGCTCTGGCACAGATACGCAGTATTTT
TRBJ2-7	TRBD1	13	many	TRBV20-1	CSAREDRDYEQYF	TGCAGTGCTAGAGAGGACAGGGACTACGAGCAGTACTTC
TRBJ1-2	NA	14	few	TRBV28	CASSSGDLNYGYTF	TGTGCCAGCAGTTCAGGGGATTTGAACTATGGCTACACCTTC
TRBJ1-5	NA	16	few	TRBV12-3/TRBV12-4	CASSFGPGLSNQPQHF	TGTGCCAGCAGTTTCGGTCCGGGTCTTAGCAATCAGCCCCAGCATTTT
TRBJ2-1	TRBD1	14	many	TRBV10-3	CAISGQGGYNEQFF	TGTGCCATCAGCGGACAGGGAGGTTACAATGAGCAGTTCTTC
TRBJ2-7	NA	13	many	TRBV20-1	CSASYPGTPEQYF	TGCAGTGCTAGTTACCCAGGGACCCCGGAGCAGTACTTC
TRBJ2-2	NA	16	many	TRBV3-1	CASRRGQGSRTGELFF	TGTGCCAGCAGACGTGGTCAGGGATCGCGCACCGGGGAGCTGTTTTTT
TRBJ2-2	NA	16	many	TRBV28	CASSPWGETNTGELFF	TGTGCCAGCAGTCCTTGGGGCGAGACGAACACCGGGGAGCTGTTTTTT
TRBJ2-1	NA	15	many	TRBV12-3/TRBV12-4	CASSLAVSSYNEQFF	TGTGCCAGCAGTTTAGCGGTTAGCTCCTACAATGAGCAGTTCTTC
TRBJ1-6	TRBD1	14	few	TRBV5-8	CASSRGQGNSPLNF	TGTGCCAGCAGCCGGGGACAGGGTAATTCACCCCTCAACTTT
TRBJ1-6	NA	12	few	TRBV10-2	CASSEFTGSLNF	TGCGCCAGCAGTGAGTTCACCGGGTCCCTCAACTTT